This T cell receptor beta chain stems from a study of Graves' ophthalmopathy and Graves' hyperthyroidism. RNA transcripts yielded amplified TCR beta CDR3 regions. In the first round, RT-PCR was carried out with HTBI primers, and a multiplex PCR formed the second round. TCRdb recomputed calls from the multiplex PCR reads with MiXCR, one row per CDR3 protein. The sample has 40,000 to 50,000 distinct CDR3 sequences, around 52% seen once; the top ten hold 18%. This CDR3 has 17 residues. Trimming took 5 bases from V and 4 from J; bases not matched to a gene: 11. Per germline, CDR1 MNHNY and CDR2 SVGAGI (reference sequence). The table lists this clonotype with many counts.

Sequencing input: peripheral blood. This chain connects TRBV6-6 to TRBJ2-1; 10 nucleotides line up with TRBD1. The clonotype was recovered from an adult man with Graves' ophthalmopathy. The CDR3 loop is CASSRVLGQGGYNEQFF. CDR3 sequence (DNA): TGTGCCAGCAGTCGCGTACTAGGACAGGGGGGGTACAATGAGCAGTTCTTC.